These 21 T cell receptor beta chains originate from one sample sequenced in a study of T-cell reconstitution after alpha-beta-depleted transplantation in children. Using unique molecular identifiers, the investigators prepared the TCRbeta library. TCRdb re-derived calls from the PCR reads in MiXCR, one entry per CDR3 protein. The repertoire holds around 370,000 distinct CDR3 sequences, with 16% as singletons. The starting material was PBMCs, mostly from graft donor cells, obtained 360 days after TCRalphabeta/CD19-depleted stem cell transplant. The receptors originated from a male patient between 2 and 9 years old who had a stem cell transplant for acute lymphoblastic leukemia, so the T cells may come from the graft donor.

This clonotype was counted only a few times. The CDR3 DNA follows: TGTGCCAGCCGAGCGGGAGGCACAGATACGCAGTATTTT. It translates to CASRAGGTDTQYF. The rearrangement joins TRBV27 to TRBJ2-3; TRBD2 agrees at 8 bases. The length of the CDR3 is 13 residues. The junction had 2 bases not matched to a gene; V was cut back by 8 bases and J by 1 base. CDR1 and CDR2 (germline): MNHEY, SMNVEV (reference sequence).

This clonotype appeared many times. The rearrangement links TRBV3-1 to TRBJ2-4; D remains ambiguous. The CDR3 has 15 residues. CDR1 and CDR2 (germline): LGHDT, YNNKEL (reference sequence). V was clipped by 0 bases and J by 9 bases, with 15 bases between them. CDR3 in DNA: TGTGCCAGCAGCCAAGATTTGACAAGGTGGGGCATTCAGTACTTC. Residues: CASSQDLTRWGIQYF.

The V call is TRBV7-2, the J call TRBJ2-1; 8 bases are shared with TRBD2. CDR1 and CDR2 from the germline V gene are SGHTA and FQGNSA. Trimming at V came to 6 bases and at J to 9 bases, leaving 16 bases not matched to a gene. The CDR3 has 16 amino acids. In DNA, the CDR3 is TGTGCCAGCAGTTCCCAAGCCGGGACTAGGTGGACTGAGCAGTTCTTC. This encodes CASSSQAGTRWTEQFF.

Comment on this clonotype: Given the absence of the conserved phenylalanine or tryptophan at the CDR3 end, a read error is likely. V usage is TRBV29-1 and J usage is TRBJ1-2; D remains ambiguous. CDR1 and CDR2 (germline): SQVTM, ANQGSEA. With 4 bases removed from V and 8 bases from J, the gap between germline ends came to 11 bases. The CDR3 consists of 11 residues. The CDR3, as DNA: TGCAGCGTTGGGGTAGAAGCGGGCTACACCTGC. Translating it yields CSVGVEAGYTC.

The sample holds a few counts of this clonotype. V usage is TRBV20-1 and J usage is TRBJ1-1, with a weak D call TRBD1 (5 bases). V dropped 4 bases and J dropped 0 bases, with 6 bases sitting between them. Per germline, CDR1 DFQATT and CDR2 SNEGSKA (reference sequence). CDR3 length equals 12 residues. CDR3 bases: TGCAGTGCTAACAGGTTGAACACTGAAGCTTTCTTT. Protein: CSANRLNTEAFF.

This clonotype was picked up a small number of times. The CDR3 sequence is CASSSPGQPKETQYF. As DNA, the CDR3 is TGTGCCAGCAGTTCACCGGGACAGCCGAAAGAGACCCAGTACTTC. The rearrangement uses TRBV6-9 and TRBJ2-5; 7 bases line up with TRBD1. V lost 4 bases and J lost 3; bases outside the gene matches: 8. Germline assignment: CDR1 MNHGY and CDR2 SVAAGI. The CDR3 sequence is 15 residues long.

This clonotype was picked up a small number of times. The CDR3 is CSARLSRDPSYEQYF. CDR3 DNA: TGCAGTGCTAGGCTTTCCCGGGACCCCTCCTACGAGCAGTACTTC. V usage is TRBV20-1 and J usage is TRBJ2-7; tentatively, D is TRBD1 or TRBD2 (5 bases each). The germline V gene encodes CDR1 DFQATT and CDR2 SNEGSKA (reference sequence). V was shortened by 3 bases and J by 0 bases, with 15 bases between the two germline ends. The length of the CDR3 is 15 residues.

This clonotype turned up a few times. The CDR3: CASIRAADTQYF. As DNA, the CDR3 is TGTGCCAGCATCAGAGCGGCGGATACGCAGTATTTT. The rearrangement uses TRBV2 and TRBJ2-3; the D gene is possibly TRBD2 (5 bases). CDR1 and CDR2 (germline): SNHLY, FYNNEI. The CDR3 contains 12 residues. The V and J ends lost 7 bases and 6 bases respectively, with 11 bases between them. The variable domain in full, completed from reference TRBV2 and TRBJ2-3, reads EPEVTQTPSHQVTQMGQEVILRCVPISNHLYFYWYRQILGQKVEFLVSFYNNEISEKSEIFDDQFSVERPDGSNFTLKIRSTKLEDSAMYFCASIRAADTQYFGPGTRLTVL.

This clonotype was seen repeatedly, ten times or more. This rearrangement joins TRBV20-1 to TRBJ2-1; D ambiguous. Trimming pared 3 bases from V and 4 bases from J, leaving 4 bases between. Germline V lookup: CDR1 DFQATT, CDR2 SNEGSKA (reference sequence). The CDR3 is made up of 11 amino acids. The CDR3 sequence is CSAREYNEQFF. The CDR3 DNA sequence: TGCAGTGCTAGGGAATACAATGAGCAGTTCTTC.

The chain's CDR3 is CASSRGTSDFVRYEQYF. CDR3 nucleotide sequence: TGTGCCAGCAGCCGCGGGACTAGCGATTTTGTTCGGTACGAGCAGTACTTC. This chain connects TRBV14 to TRBJ2-7; 10 bases are shared with TRBD2. The germline gives CDR1 SGHDN, CDR2 FVKESK. This CDR3 has 17 residues. V was pared by 4 bases and J by 4 bases, with 13 bases of the junction left unmatched.

The gene calls are TRBV28 and TRBJ1-1; maybe TRBD1 (6 bases). Trimming took 3 bases from V and 4 from J, leaving 15 bases between them. Germline-derived CDR1 and CDR2 are MDHEN and SYDVKM. The CDR3 spans 15 residues. The CDR3 loop reads CASSLAGDMGTEAFF. Written as DNA, the CDR3 is TGTGCCAGCAGTTTGGCAGGGGATATGGGCACTGAAGCTTTCTTT.

This clonotype was detected ten times or more. V gene TRBV7-2 combines with J gene TRBJ2-7, with 7 bases fitting TRBD1. CDR1 and CDR2 from the germline V gene are SGHTA and FQGNSA. J gave up 2 bases and V 0 bases, and 4 bases lay outside the gene matches. The CDR3 has 15 residues. CDR3 coding DNA: TGTGCCAGCAGCTTAGCATCACAGGGGCCCTACGAGCAGTACTTC. Protein product: CASSLASQGPYEQYF.

This clonotype was recorded a few times. The CDR3 bases are TGTGCCAGCAGTTTAGGCCGGGGGCCCTACAATGAGCAGTTCTTC. Its protein product is CASSLGRGPYNEQFF. The chain uses TRBV28 and TRBJ2-1; D possibly uses TRBD1 or TRBD2 (6 bases each). Per germline, CDR1 MDHEN and CDR2 SYDVKM. The germline V and J ends were trimmed by 2 bases and 2 bases, with 10 bases remaining between them. The CDR3 runs to 15 residues. The full variable domain, completed using reference TRBV28 and TRBJ2-1, is DVKVTQSSRYLVKRTGEKVFLECVQDMDHENMFWYRQDPGLGLRLIYFSYDVKMKEKGDIPEGYSVSREKKERFSLILESASTNQTSMYLCASSLGRGPYNEQFFGPGTRLTVL.

This clonotype was observed many times. The genes are TRBV5-1 and TRBJ1-6; 8 positions agree with TRBD1. This CDR3 contains 15 residues. V lost 3 bases to trimming and J lost 10 bases; unmatched junction nucleotides: 9. CDR1 and CDR2 (germline): SGHRS, YFSETQ. DNA of the CDR3: TGCGCCAGCAGCTCCGGGACAGGCAGACCGTCACCCCTCCACTTT. Translated, it gives CASSSGTGRPSPLHF.

This clonotype was observed a few times. This chain connects TRBV28 to TRBJ1-3; 10 bases are a match to TRBD1. Trimming at V came to 3 bases and at J to 4 bases, leaving 3 bases not matched to a gene. Germline loops: CDR1 MDHEN, CDR2 SYDVKM. The CDR3 spans 15 residues. The CDR3 nucleotides are TGTGCCAGCAGTTTGCCGGGACAGGGGGGAAACACCATATATTTT. Its protein is CASSLPGQGGNTIYF. The full variable domain, with the rest looked up from reference TRBV28 and TRBJ1-3, is DVKVTQSSRYLVKRTGEKVFLECVQDMDHENMFWYRQDPGLGLRLIYFSYDVKMKEKGDIPEGYSVSREKKERFSLILESASTNQTSMYLCASSLPGQGGNTIYFGEGSWLTVV.

The chain joins TRBV7-8 to TRBJ2-7; tentatively, D is TRBD1 (6 bases). Trimming pared 5 bases from V and 2 bases from J, leaving 13 bases between. The germline CDR1 and CDR2 sequences are SGHVS and FQNEAQ. The CDR3 runs to 14 residues. The CDR3 coding sequence is TGTGCCAGCAGCGCCGGGGACATGACCTACGAGCAGTACTTC. The encoded protein is CASSAGDMTYEQYF. The full variable domain, completed using reference TRBV7-8 and TRBJ2-7, is GAGVSQSPRYKVAKRGQDVALRCDPISGHVSLFWYQQALGQGPEFLTYFQNEAQLDKSGLPSDRFFAERPEGSVSTLKIQRTQQEDSAVYLCASSAGDMTYEQYFGPGTRLTVT.

The V gene is TRBV9, the J gene TRBJ2-1; 7 nucleotides match TRBD2. Germline V gene sequence: CDR1 SGDLS, CDR2 YYNGEE. This CDR3 has 16 residues. Germline trimming cut 3 bases from V and 4 bases from J; bases unmatched to any gene: 10. The DNA of the CDR3 is TGTGCCAGCAGCGGCTTGGGCGGGGGTGGGTACAATGAGCAGTTCTTC. It translates to CASSGLGGGGYNEQFF. Full variable domain (outside the CDR3, taken from reference TRBV9 and TRBJ2-1): DSGVTQTPKHLITATGQRVTLRCSPRSGDLSVYWYQQSLDQGLQFLIQYYNGEERAKGNILERFSAQQFPDLHSELNLSSLELGDSALYFCASSGLGGGGYNEQFFGPGTRLTVL.

J is TRBJ2-6 and V is TRBV6-4, with 9 positions matching TRBD1. Germline CDR1 and CDR2: MRHNA and SNTAGT. V was clipped by 3 bases and J by 0 bases; unmatched bases: 6. The CDR3 loop spans 18 amino acids. CDR3 coding DNA: TGTGCCAGCAGTGAGTCGGGGACAGGGTTCTCTGGGGCCAACGTCCTGACTTTC. Encoded protein: CASSESGTGFSGANVLTF.

V is TRBV29-1 and J is TRBJ2-2, with 9 bases aligning to TRBD1. V lost 6 bases and J lost 0; bases outside the gene matches: 2. The CDR3 contains 14 residues. CDR1 and CDR2 from the germline V gene are SQVTM and ANQGSEA. CDR3 in DNA: TGCAGCGTGGACAGGGGACCGAACACCGGGGAGCTGTTTTTT. Protein: CSVDRGPNTGELFF.

This clonotype occurred many times. The chain recombines TRBV7-8 with TRBJ2-2; TRBD1 matches 12 bases. Germline CDR1 is SGHVS and CDR2 is FQNEAQ. The CDR3 length is 16 residues. Unmatched junction bases numbered 8, after V lost 5 bases and J lost 7 bases. The CDR3 DNA is TGTGCCAGCAGCACAAGGGACAGGGGGCTAATCGGGGAGCTGTTTTTT. It translates to CASSTRDRGLIGELFF.

This clonotype has ten or more counts. The V call is TRBV28, the J call TRBJ1-2, with 7 nucleotides matching TRBD1. Germline V gives CDR1 MDHEN, CDR2 SYDVKM. The CDR3 has 12 residues. Germline trimming cut 10 bases from V and 5 bases from J; bases unmatched to any gene: 7. DNA for the CDR3: TGTGCCACCGCGACAGGGCCATATGGCTACACCTTC. Translated, it gives CATATGPYGYTF.